These 25 T cell receptor beta chains were all obtained from the same sample, sequenced in a study of post-analysis software for immune sequencing data. The study's findings and limits: Patients had higher frequencies than controls of roughly five TRBV segments, including TRBV5-6, TRBV5-1 and TRBV20-1.

No cognate antigen is known for these TCRs. Prepared libraries of TCR beta cDNA carried unique molecular identifiers. In TCRdb, the PCR reads were re-called with MiXCR into one record per CDR3 protein. The table includes roughly 430,000 distinct CDR3 sequences, over 30% detected once. Sequencing input: blood. These receptors originate from a girl aged 2 to 9 with multiple sclerosis.

V and J are TRBV5-5 and TRBJ2-3; D unclear. Trimming pared 3 bases from V and 6 bases from J, leaving 11 bases between. This CDR3 contains 13 residues. Germline V CDR1 and CDR2: SGHKS, YYEKEE (reference sequence). The CDR3 DNA follows: TGTGCCAGCAGCTCACAAGCGACGGATACGCAGTATTTT. This codes for CASSSQATDTQYF. The whole variable domain, remainder taken from reference TRBV5-5 and TRBJ2-3, is DAGVTQSPTHLIKTRGQQVTLRCSPISGHKSVSWYQQVLGQGPQFIFQYYEKEERGRGNFPDRFSARQFPNYSSELNVNALLLGDSALYLCASSSQATDTQYFGPGTRLTVL.

The chain recombines TRBV12-3 or TRBV12-4 with TRBJ2-5; 15 nucleotides match TRBD2. The DNA end lines up better with TRBJ2-7; the J call may be wrong. CDR3 size: 15 residues. The CDR3 sequence is CASSWRTSGRDEQYF. Here the CDR3 DNA reads TGTGCCAGCAGTTGGCGGACTAGCGGGAGGGACGAGCAGTACTTC.

This clonotype was observed a few times. This chain joins TRBV29-1 and TRBJ1-4; possibly TRBD1 for D (5 bases). The CDR3 is 13 residues long. V lost 6 bases, J lost 4 bases, and 12 bases lay in between. The germline CDR1 and CDR2 sequences are SQVTM and ANQGSEA. The CDR3 DNA reads as TGCAGCGTAGTGGGACCGAATAATGAAAAACTGTTTTTT. Protein sequence: CSVVGPNNEKLFF.

This clonotype came up a few times. This rearrangement joins TRBV12-3 or TRBV12-4 to TRBJ2-5, with D unclear. V was shortened by 3 bases and J by 4 bases, with 3 bases between the two germline ends. The CDR3 has 11 amino acids. CDR3 sequence: CASSLIETQYF. CDR3 nucleotides: TGTGCCAGCAGTTTGATAGAGACCCAGTACTTC.

V gene TRBV25-1 combines with J gene TRBJ2-1; D gene uncertain. From germline, CDR1 is MGHDK and CDR2 SYGVNS. The CDR3 sequence is 15 residues long. Trimming removed 0 bases from V and 6 bases from J, with 12 bases in between. The CDR3: CASSEYISSVNEQFF. The CDR3 DNA reads as TGTGCCAGCAGTGAATATATCTCGAGCGTCAATGAGCAGTTCTTC.

The V gene is TRBV10-3, the J gene TRBJ2-5, with TRBD2 matching 13 bases. The junction had 9 bases not matched to a gene; V was cut back by 2 bases and J by 0 bases. This CDR3 is built from 19 residues. Germline CDR1 reads ENHRY; CDR2 reads SYGVKD. CDR3 region: CAISEPAGTSGAYQETQYF. CDR3 bases: TGTGCCATCAGTGAGCCCGCCGGGACTAGCGGGGCCTACCAAGAGACCCAGTACTTC.

This clonotype was detected only a few times. The chain is built from TRBV12-3 or TRBV12-4 and TRBJ2-3; D may be TRBD2 (6 bases). CDR3 size: 14 residues. The V gene lost 6 bases and the J gene lost 1 base, with 11 bases spanning the gap. The CDR3 reads CASRAASGTDTQYF. As DNA, the CDR3 is TGTGCCAGCAGGGCCGCTAGCGGCACAGATACGCAGTATTTT.

The chain joins TRBV20-1 to TRBJ2-5; the match to TRBD2 covers 11 bases. The J call may be mistaken, given a closer DNA end match to TRBJ2-7. Germline assignment: CDR1 DFQATT and CDR2 SNEGSKA (reference sequence). The CDR3 length is 15 residues. CDR3 coding DNA: TGCAGTGCGGGGTTCGTTAGCGGGGGGGTGGACGAGCAGTACTTC. Protein sequence: CSAGFVSGGVDEQYF.

This chain uses TRBV4-2 with TRBJ2-5; 9 positions agree with TRBD2. V shed 0 bases and J 2 bases; nucleotides not matched to a gene: 7. Germline loops: CDR1 LGHNA, CDR2 YNFKEQ. The CDR3 length is 17 residues. The CDR3 region has the DNA TGTGCCAGCAGCCAAGATACGGCTAGCGGGACTCAAGAGACCCAGTACTTC. Protein product: CASSQDTASGTQETQYF.

This clonotype has more than one count but fewer than ten. This sequence joins TRBV12-3 or TRBV12-4 and TRBJ2-5; TRBD2 aligns across 10 bases. The CDR3 runs to 16 residues. With V trimmed by 6 bases and J by 1 base, 8 bases remained unmatched. For the CDR3, the DNA is TGTGCCAGCAGGTCCGGGACTAGCGACCTCCAAGAGACCCAGTACTTC. Encoded protein: CASRSGTSDLQETQYF.

The genes are TRBV28 and TRBJ2-5; no clear D. V was shortened by 6 bases and J by 5 bases, with 13 bases between the two germline ends. Germline V lookup: CDR1 MDHEN, CDR2 SYDVKM. The CDR3 sequence is 13 residues long. In nucleotides, the CDR3 is TGTGCCAGCAGGTTCGGGTGGCCGGAGACCCAGTACTTC. This encodes CASRFGWPETQYF. The full variable domain, with the rest looked up from reference TRBV28 and TRBJ2-5, is DVKVTQSSRYLVKRTGEKVFLECVQDMDHENMFWYRQDPGLGLRLIYFSYDVKMKEKGDIPEGYSVSREKKERFSLILESASTNQTSMYLCASRFGWPETQYFGPGTRLLVL.

V is TRBV11-2 and J is TRBJ2-7; D perhaps matches TRBD2 (5 bases). This CDR3 spans 15 amino acids. Germline CDR1 SGHAT, CDR2 FQNNGV. Between the trimmed V and J ends, which lost 5 bases and 0 bases, there was a span of 14 bases. This CDR3 is CASSEGLQNSYEQYF. CDR3 DNA sequence: TGTGCCAGCAGCGAAGGACTGCAGAACTCCTACGAGCAGTACTTC.

CDR3 in DNA: TGCAGTGCTAGAGGCCTAGCGGTTACAGATACGCAGTATTTT. Translated, it gives CSARGLAVTDTQYF. The V gene is TRBV20-1, the J gene TRBJ2-3; 7 nucleotides line up with TRBD2. Germline-derived CDR1 and CDR2 are DFQATT and SNEGSKA (reference sequence). Trimming removed 1 base from V and 3 bases from J; junction bases left unmatched: 4. This CDR3 contains 14 residues.

This clonotype was detected only a few times. The chain employs TRBV12-3 or TRBV12-4 and TRBJ1-1, with 11 bases that match TRBD1. The V and J ends lost 6 bases and 5 bases, in that order; junction bases with no gene match: 5. The CDR3 totals 14 residues. CDR3 sequence: CASRPRDRGTEAFF. CDR3 DNA: TGTGCCAGCAGACCTAGGGACAGGGGGACTGAAGCTTTCTTT.

V usage is TRBV7-3 and J usage is TRBJ2-2; TRBD1 is a possible D gene (6 bases). Germline lookup yields CDR1 SGHTA and CDR2 FQGTGA. This CDR3 spans 16 amino acids. Between the trimmed V and J ends, which lost 2 bases and 1 base, there was a span of 11 bases. The CDR3 loop reads CASSLSPTGNTGELFF. The CDR3 DNA is TGTGCCAGCAGCTTATCCCCGACAGGGAACACCGGGGAGCTGTTTTTT.

This clonotype was recorded a few times. The V and J genes are TRBV10-3 and TRBJ1-1, with D maybe TRBD1 (5 bases). Per germline, CDR1 ENHRY and CDR2 SYGVKD. This CDR3 region has 16 residues. V lost 3 bases to trimming and J lost 1 base, with 15 bases between them. As DNA, the CDR3 is TGTGCCATCAGTGACCACGACAGAGGACCGAACACTGAAGCTTTCTTT. Translation gives CAISDHDRGPNTEAFF.

The V and J genes are TRBV20-1 and TRBJ1-2; 9 nucleotides match TRBD1. V was pared by 6 bases and J by 3 bases, with 8 bases of the junction left unmatched. There are 14 residues in the CDR3. Germline V gene data show CDR1 as DFQATT and CDR2 as SNEGSKA (reference sequence). The CDR3 sequence is CSALTGGAYYGYTF. The CDR3 DNA follows: TGCAGTGCCCTTACAGGGGGCGCTTACTATGGCTACACCTTC.

This sequence joins TRBV10-1 and TRBJ2-3; TRBD1 is a possible D gene (5 bases). CDR1 WNHNN and CDR2 SYGVQD come from the germline V gene (reference sequence). This CDR3 is built from 13 residues. V lost 8 bases and J lost 6, with 15 bases in between. The CDR3 coding sequence is TGCGCCAGCCAAGGGGTCCTTACGGATACGCAGTATTTT. Translated, it gives CASQGVLTDTQYF.

Regarding this clonotype: One end of the junction is discordant with germline, which a read error may explain. DNA for the CDR3: TGTGCCGGCAGCTTCAGGGAGTTTGACGGCTACACCTTC. Amino acid sequence: CAGSFREFDGYTF. The chain carries TRBV7-9 and TRBJ1-2, with D perhaps TRBD1 (5 bases). The CDR3 has 13 residues. CDR1 SEHNR and CDR2 FQNEAQ come from the germline V gene (reference sequence).

V is TRBV7-3 and J is TRBJ1-1; no clear D. Germline loops: CDR1 SGHTA, CDR2 FQGTGA. V shed 6 bases and J shed 9 bases, with 17 bases lying between them. CDR3 length equals 13 residues. CDR3 loop: CASSYGPAGKAFF. In nucleotides, the CDR3 is TGTGCCAGCAGTTACGGGCCTGCGGGGAAAGCTTTCTTT.

CDR3 in DNA: TGCGCCAGCAGCCAGGCACAGGACTTGTACAATGAGCAGTACTTC. It codes for CASSQAQDLYNEQYF. The chain joins TRBV4-1 to TRBJ2-5; D is possibly TRBD1 or TRBD2 (5 bases each). The V gene lost 3 bases and the J gene lost 11 bases, with 22 bases spanning the gap. This CDR3 is built from 15 residues. Germline values: CDR1 MGHRA, CDR2 YSYEKL.

The V and J genes are TRBV29-1 and TRBJ2-7; 13 bases align to TRBD2. CDR3 length: 15 residues. Germline trimming cut 5 bases from V and 6 bases from J; bases unmatched to any gene: 10. CDR1 is SQVTM, CDR2 ANQGSEA, per germline. The CDR3 DNA reads TGCAGCGTTCTAGGACTAGCGGGAGTAGTAGGCGAGCAGTACTTC. Encoded protein: CSVLGLAGVVGEQYF.

The chain recombines TRBV15 with TRBJ2-5; 12 positions match TRBD2. Germline V gene sequence: CDR1 LNHNV, CDR2 YYDKDF (reference sequence). J lost 1 base, V lost 5 bases, and 2 bases had no gene match. This CDR3 is 15 amino acids long. The CDR3 DNA sequence: TGTGCCACCAGCGGGACTAGCGGGTTCCAAGAGACCCAGTACTTC. It yields the protein CATSGTSGFQETQYF.

This clonotype was detected a few times. The J gene is TRBJ1-1, the V gene TRBV20-1; a possible D gene is TRBD1 (5 bases). Germline assignment: CDR1 DFQATT and CDR2 SNEGSKA (reference sequence). This CDR3 comprises 15 residues. The germline V and J ends were trimmed by 6 bases and 0 bases, with 17 bases remaining between them. Written as DNA, the CDR3 is TGCAGTGCCACATCTGGGACTTTGATGAACACTGAAGCTTTCTTT. It is translated as CSATSGTLMNTEAFF.

The chain employs TRBV7-2 and TRBJ2-5; TRBD2 aligns across 10 bases. The CDR3 runs 14 residues. Germline V lookup: CDR1 SGHTA, CDR2 FQGNSA. V trimming: 4 bases; J trimming: 5 bases; junction bases outside the gene matches: 4. For the CDR3, the DNA is TGTGCCAGCAGCTCTAGCGGGAGTGGGGAGACCCAGTACTTC. Encoded protein: CASSSSGSGETQYF.